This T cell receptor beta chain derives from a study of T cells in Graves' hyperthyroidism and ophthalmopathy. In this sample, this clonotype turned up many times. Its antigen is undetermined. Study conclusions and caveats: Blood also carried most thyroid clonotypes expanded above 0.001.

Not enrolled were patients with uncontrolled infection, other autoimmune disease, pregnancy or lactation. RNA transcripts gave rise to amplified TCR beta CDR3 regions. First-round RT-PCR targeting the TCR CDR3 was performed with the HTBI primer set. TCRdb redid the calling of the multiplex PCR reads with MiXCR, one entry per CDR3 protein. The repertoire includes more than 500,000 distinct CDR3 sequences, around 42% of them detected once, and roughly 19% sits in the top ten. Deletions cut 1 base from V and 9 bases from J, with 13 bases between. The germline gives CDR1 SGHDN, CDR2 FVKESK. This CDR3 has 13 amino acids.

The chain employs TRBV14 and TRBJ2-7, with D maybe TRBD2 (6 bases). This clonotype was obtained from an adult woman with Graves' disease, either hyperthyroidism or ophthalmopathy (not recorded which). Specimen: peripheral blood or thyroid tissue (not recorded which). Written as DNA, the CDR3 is TGTGCCAGCAGCCAAGGCGAGCGGGTCAGGCAGTACTTC. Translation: CASSQGERVRQYF.